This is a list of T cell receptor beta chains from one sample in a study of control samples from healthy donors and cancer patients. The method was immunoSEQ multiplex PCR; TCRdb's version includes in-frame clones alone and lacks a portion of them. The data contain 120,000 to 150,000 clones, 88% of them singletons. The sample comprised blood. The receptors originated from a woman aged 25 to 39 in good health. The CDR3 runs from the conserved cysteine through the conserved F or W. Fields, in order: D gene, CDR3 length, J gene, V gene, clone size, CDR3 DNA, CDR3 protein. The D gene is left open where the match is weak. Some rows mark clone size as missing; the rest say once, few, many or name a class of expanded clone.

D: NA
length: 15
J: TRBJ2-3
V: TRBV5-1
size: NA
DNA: TGCGCCAGCAGCTTGGGACAGGCCTTCACAGATACGCAGTATTTT
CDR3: CASSLGQAFTDTQYF

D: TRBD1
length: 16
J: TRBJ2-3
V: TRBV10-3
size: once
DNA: TGTGCCATCAGTGGGTACAGGGGTCGGGGCACAGATACGCAGTATTTT
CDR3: CAISGYRGRGTDTQYF

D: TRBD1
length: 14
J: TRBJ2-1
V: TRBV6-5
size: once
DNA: TGTGCCAGCAGTTCCGGGACAGGGGGCAATGAGCAGTTCTTC
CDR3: CASSSGTGGNEQFF

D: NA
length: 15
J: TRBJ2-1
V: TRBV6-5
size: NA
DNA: TGTGCCAGCAGTTACGTGGGGAGCTCCTACAATGAGCAGTTCTTC
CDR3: CASSYVGSSYNEQFF

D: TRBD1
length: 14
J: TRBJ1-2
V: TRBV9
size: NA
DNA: TGTGCCAGCAGCGTCGGTGGACAGGTCTATGGCTACACCTTC
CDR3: CASSVGGQVYGYTF

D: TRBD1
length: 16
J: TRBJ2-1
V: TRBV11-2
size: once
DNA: TGTGCCAGCAGCTTACACAGGGGGGACATCTACAATGAGCAGTTCTTC
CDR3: CASSLHRGDIYNEQFF

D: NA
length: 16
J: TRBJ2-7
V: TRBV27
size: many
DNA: TGTGCCAGCAGTTTAAGCCAGTCCTTCTCATCCTACGAGCAGTACTTC
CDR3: CASSLSQSFSSYEQYF

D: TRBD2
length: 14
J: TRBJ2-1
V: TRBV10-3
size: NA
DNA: TGTGCCGCTACTAGCGGAGCCCTCTACAATGAGCAGTTCTTC
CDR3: CAATSGALYNEQFF

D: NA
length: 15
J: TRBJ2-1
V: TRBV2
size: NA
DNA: TGTGCCAGCAGTGACGAGGCGGATTCCTACAATGAGCAGTTCTTC
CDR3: CASSDEADSYNEQFF

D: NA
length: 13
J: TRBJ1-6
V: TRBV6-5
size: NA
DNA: TGTGCCGTTCAGACGGAGGCGAATTCACCCCTCCACTTT
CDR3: CAVQTEANSPLHF

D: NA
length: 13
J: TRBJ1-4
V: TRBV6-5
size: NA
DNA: TGTGCCAGCATGGACACCAGGGTAGAAAAACTGTTTTTT
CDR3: CASMDTRVEKLFF

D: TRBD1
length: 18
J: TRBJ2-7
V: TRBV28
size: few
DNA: TGTGCCAGCAGTCCGGGACAGGGGTTCATCAGAAGCTCCTACGAGCAGTACTTC
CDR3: CASSPGQGFIRSSYEQYF

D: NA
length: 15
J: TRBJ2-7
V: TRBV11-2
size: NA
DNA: TGTGCCAGCAGCTTACGGCGAGGCGAGGGATACGAGCAGTACTTC
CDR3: CASSLRRGEGYEQYF

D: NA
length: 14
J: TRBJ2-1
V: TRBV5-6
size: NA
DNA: TGTGCCAGCAGCTTAGACCCTAGTTACAATGAGCAGTTCTTC
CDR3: CASSLDPSYNEQFF

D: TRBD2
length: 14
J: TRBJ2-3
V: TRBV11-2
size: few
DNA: TGTGCCAGCAGCCCCGGACTAGCGGGAGGGTCGCAGTATTTT
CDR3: CASSPGLAGGSQYF

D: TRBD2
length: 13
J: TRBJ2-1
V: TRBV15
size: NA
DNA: TGTGCCACCAGCGGACTAGCGGGAGATGAGCAGTTCTTC
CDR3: CATSGLAGDEQFF

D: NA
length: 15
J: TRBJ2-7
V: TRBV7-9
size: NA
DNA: TGTGCCAGCAGCCGCGATCGGGACGGACTCTACGAGCAGTACTTC
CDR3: CASSRDRDGLYEQYF

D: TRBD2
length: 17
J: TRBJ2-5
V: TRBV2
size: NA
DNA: TGTGCCAGCAGTGACGGACTAGCGGGAGCGTGGGAAGAGACCCAGTACTTC
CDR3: CASSDGLAGAWEETQYF

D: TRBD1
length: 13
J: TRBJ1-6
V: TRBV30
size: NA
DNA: TGTGCCTGGGCCGGACAGGGAGATTCACCCCTCCACTTT
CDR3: CAWAGQGDSPLHF

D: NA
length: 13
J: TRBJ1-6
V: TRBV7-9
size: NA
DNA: TGTGCCAGCAGCTTACAGGTTGATTCACCCCTCCACTTT
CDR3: CASSLQVDSPLHF

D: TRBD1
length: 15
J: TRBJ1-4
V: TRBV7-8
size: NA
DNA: TGTGCCAGCAGCCCAGGACAGGGTTTCAATGAAAAACTGTTTTTT
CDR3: CASSPGQGFNEKLFF

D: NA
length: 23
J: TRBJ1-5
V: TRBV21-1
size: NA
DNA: TGTGCCAGCAGCAAAGAAGGTTCCGGACAGGGGGCAGAAAAAAGGTTTGGCAATCAGCCCCAGCATTTT
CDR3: CASSKEGSGQGAEKRFGNQPQHF

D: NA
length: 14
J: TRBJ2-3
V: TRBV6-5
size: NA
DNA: TGTGCCAGCAGTTGGGATAAAAGCACAGATACGCAGTATTTT
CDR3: CASSWDKSTDTQYF

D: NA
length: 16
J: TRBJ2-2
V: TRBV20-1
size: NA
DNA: TGCAGTGCTAGTAGGGGGGGATTCGTGGACACCGGGGAGCTGTTTTTT
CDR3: CSASRGGFVDTGELFF

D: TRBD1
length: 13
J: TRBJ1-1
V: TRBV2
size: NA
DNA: TGTGCCAGCAGAAACGACAGGGTTACTGAAGCTTTCTTT
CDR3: CASRNDRVTEAFF

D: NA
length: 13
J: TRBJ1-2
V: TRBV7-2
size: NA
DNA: TGTGCCAGCAGCTTAGACAGGGACTATGGCTACACCTTC
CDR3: CASSLDRDYGYTF

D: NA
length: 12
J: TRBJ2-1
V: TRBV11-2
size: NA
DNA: TGTGCCAGCAGCGGTGGGGTCAATGAGCAGTTCTTC
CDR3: CASSGGVNEQFF

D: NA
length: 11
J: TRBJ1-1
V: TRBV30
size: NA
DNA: TGTGCCCGACAGGAGAACACTGAAGCTTTCTTT
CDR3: CARQENTEAFF

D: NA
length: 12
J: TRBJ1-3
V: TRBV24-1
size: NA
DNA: TGTGCCACCGGGGGGGACGGAAACACCATATATTTT
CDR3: CATGGDGNTIYF